This T cell receptor beta chain was identified during a study of T cell repertoires in cytomegalovirus infection. In TCRdb, the reads were re-called with MiXCR into one record per CDR3 protein. The data hold about 740,000 distinct CDR3 sequences, with around a third observed a single time. This clonotype was counted once. Its matching antigen is unknown. The CDR3 consists of 14 residues. Germline trimming cut 7 bases from V and 10 bases from J; bases unmatched to any gene: 8. Germline values: CDR1 MNHEY, CDR2 SVGEGT. Specimen: cultured PBMCs, collected from culture after CMV antigen stimulation. The origin of this receptor is a human donor in good health (CMV status not recorded). Some clones in this sample may be carry-over from other donors' samples. J is TRBJ1-6 and V is TRBV6-2 or TRBV6-3; TRBD1 matches 9 bases. CDR3 protein: CASKRGQGGSPLHF. For the CDR3, the DNA is TGTGCCAGCAAACGGGGACAGGGAGGCTCACCCCTCCACTTT.